This T cell receptor (beta chain) was retrieved from a study of blood T cell repertoires in COVID-19. On the study more broadly: The United States, Italy and Spain provided the acute and convalescent COVID-19 samples. PBMCs, B-cell-depleted T cells, or T cells provided the cDNA or gDNA that made up the material.

This clone has only a few counts. Authors' data handling: Nucleated cell number was recorded as an estimate derived from reference gene primer amplification. Sequencing used immunoSEQ multiplex PCR; TCRdb keeps in-frame clones, though not all of them. Clone size and V and J calls were adopted from that table, with D and trimming inferred from the DNA. This table has tens of thousands of clones, approximately 90% appearing once. The CDR3 is 12 residues long. The V end was cut by 4 bases, the J end by 6 bases, with 10 bases between. Germline V gene data show CDR1 as LNHNV and CDR2 as YYDKDF (reference sequence).

Sequencing was carried out using peripheral blood. The source of this sequence is a man aged 40-49 years with acute or convalescent COVID-19. The chain uses TRBV15 and TRBJ2-7; D possibly corresponds to TRBD2 (6 bases). DNA for the CDR3: TGTGCCACCAGCATAGATAGCGGCGAGCAGTACTTC. This sequence encodes CATSIDSGEQYF.